One sample yielded the 29 T cell receptor beta chains listed below, sequenced in a study of PD-L1 blockade in urothelial cancer. Generated by immunoSEQ multiplex PCR, the TCRdb table keeps only in-frame clones and is missing some. This table has some 120,000 clones, around nine tenths appearing once. Time point described: peripheral blood 6 weeks after treatment start. The source material was PBMCs, sampled around atezolizumab (anti-PD-L1) treatment. The receptors stem from a man in his 60s with urothelial cancer.

This clone is a singleton in its sample. The chain employs TRBV6-1 and TRBJ1-5; 7 bases are shared with TRBD1. The length of the CDR3 is 15 residues. CDR1 is MNHNS, CDR2 SASEGT, per germline. Germline trimming cut 2 bases from V and 3 bases from J; bases unmatched to any gene: 4. In DNA, the CDR3 is TGTGCCAGCAGTGAAATGACAGGGAACAATCAGCCCCAGCATTTT. As protein: CASSEMTGNNQPQHF.

The chain has TRBV28 and TRBJ1-4; possible D gene TRBD1, 6 bases. Trimming cost V 3 bases and J 5 bases, with 10 bases left between them. The CDR3 has 14 amino acids. Germline lookup yields CDR1 MDHEN and CDR2 SYDVKM. The CDR3 DNA is TGTGCCAGCAGTTTGGTGAGGGGGAATGAAAAACTGTTTTTT. Translated: CASSLVRGNEKLFF.

The chain's CDR3 is CASSMGRTYEQYF. CDR3 DNA sequence: TGTGCCAGTAGTATGGGCAGGACCTACGAGCAGTACTTC. The J gene is TRBJ2-7, the V gene TRBV19, with D unclear. The CDR3 is 13 amino acids. The V gene's germline CDR1 is LNHDA and CDR2 SQIVND (reference sequence). V was cut by 3 bases and J by 2 bases, with 8 bases left in between.

The chain combines TRBV30 with TRBJ2-5; 7 bases map to TRBD1. CDR3 size: 12 residues. V gave up 4 bases and J gave up 5 bases; unmatched junction bases: 4. Germline values: CDR1 GTSNPN, CDR2 SVGIG (reference sequence). The CDR3 DNA is TGTGCCTGGACAGGGGGAGCGGAGACCCAGTACTTC. It specifies CAWTGGAETQYF.

V usage is TRBV18 and J usage is TRBJ1-1, with 10 nucleotides matching TRBD1. The J segment lost 0 bases and the V segment lost 3 bases, leaving 4 bases of the junction unmatched. This CDR3 is built from 16 residues. Germline V gene lookup returns CDR1 KGHSH and CDR2 LQKENI. The CDR3 region is CASSPGQGTMNTEAFF. The CDR3 DNA reads as TGTGCCAGCTCACCGGGACAGGGGACTATGAACACTGAAGCTTTCTTT.

The chain links TRBV28 to TRBJ1-5; a weak D match, TRBD1 (6 bases). Trimming cost V 5 bases and J 0 bases, with 11 bases left between them. CDR1 MDHEN and CDR2 SYDVKM come from the germline V gene. CDR3 length equals 15 residues. CDR3 sequence: CASSLPGVSNQPQHF. The CDR3 bases are TGTGCCAGCAGTCTACCAGGGGTTAGCAATCAGCCCCAGCATTTT.

This chain joins TRBV4-2 and TRBJ2-2, with D possibly TRBD2 on 6 matching bases. The CDR3 loop spans 14 amino acids. Germline CDR1 is LGHNA and CDR2 is YNFKEQ. V lost 4 bases to trimming and J lost 1 base, with 7 bases between them. CDR3 amino acids: CASSRSGNTGELFF. DNA for the CDR3: TGTGCCAGCAGCCGTAGCGGGAACACCGGGGAGCTGTTTTTT.

The chain carries TRBV6-6 and TRBJ1-2, with D possibly matching TRBD1 (6 bases). Trimming took off 2 bases at V and 8 bases at J, with 15 bases between the two ends. CDR1 MNHNY and CDR2 SVGAGI come from the germline V gene (reference sequence). The CDR3 is 14 amino acids. CDR3 bases: TGTGCCAGCAGTTACGACCGGGGGGCCCGGGGCTACACCTTC. Translating gives CASSYDRGARGYTF.

This rearrangement joins TRBV5-5 to TRBJ1-3; 7 bases line up with TRBD1. Germline V CDR1 and CDR2: SGHKS, YYEKEE (reference sequence). The CDR3 covers 15 residues. Unmatched junction bases numbered 12, after V lost 4 bases and J lost 8 bases. The chain's CDR3 is CASSKTGDNWDTIYF. The CDR3 DNA sequence: TGTGCCAGCAGCAAAACAGGGGATAATTGGGACACCATATATTTT.

J is TRBJ2-7 and V is TRBV10-3, with 9 bases lining up with TRBD2. V lost 7 bases and J lost 5; bases outside the gene matches: 21. The V gene's germline CDR1 is ENHRY and CDR2 SYGVKD. The CDR3 contains 18 residues. In DNA form, the CDR3 reads TGTGCCATCAAAAAGGCGGGAGGCGGCGGGAGGGCCGCGGACGAGCAGTACTTC. Translated, it gives CAIKKAGGGGRAADEQYF.

The chain links TRBV7-2 to TRBJ1-1, with 11 bases lining up with TRBD1. CDR3 length: 15 residues. V shed 5 bases and J 3 bases; nucleotides not matched to a gene: 5. CDR1 and CDR2 from the germline V gene are SGHTA and FQGNSA. The CDR3 DNA reads as TGTGCCAGCAGCCTTTGGGACAGGGGGGACACTGAAGCTTTCTTT. Translated: CASSLWDRGDTEAFF.

This clone was counted once. The chain has TRBV9 and TRBJ2-1; unclear D gene. The V end lost 1 base, the J end lost 7 bases, and 6 bases lay between the germline ends. CDR3 length: 12 residues. Germline lookup yields CDR1 SGDLS and CDR2 YYNGEE. CDR3 in amino acids: CASSVLGNEQFF. The CDR3 DNA follows: TGTGCCAGCAGCGTACTCGGTAATGAGCAGTTCTTC.

This chain uses TRBV2 with TRBJ1-1; D is possibly TRBD1 (5 bases). This CDR3 is built from 12 residues. The V end lost 7 bases, the J end lost 11 bases, and 17 bases lay between the germline ends. Germline V CDR1 and CDR2: SNHLY, FYNNEI. The CDR3 DNA reads as TGTGCCAGCACCGAGGGAGGGGAGTCGGCTTTCTTT. This encodes CASTEGGESAFF.

J is TRBJ2-7 and V is TRBV6-1, with unresolved D. Trimming removed 7 bases from V and 2 bases from J, with 6 bases in between. Germline V gene sequence: CDR1 MNHNS, CDR2 SASEGT. CDR3 length: 11 residues. CDR3 region: CASTPAYEQYF. The CDR3 DNA reads TGTGCCAGCACTCCGGCCTACGAGCAGTACTTC.

V is TRBV11-3 and J is TRBJ2-7, with 7 bases matching TRBD1. The CDR3 covers 15 residues. J gave up 7 bases and V 4 bases, and 13 bases lay outside the gene matches. The germline V gene has CDR1 SGHNT and CDR2 YENEEA. In DNA, the CDR3 is TGTGCCAGCAGCTCGTGGGGAGACAGGGATGGGGAGCAGTACTTC. Translated, it gives CASSSWGDRDGEQYF.

The chain carries TRBV18 and TRBJ2-1; TRBD2 matches at 7 bases. The CDR3 contains 14 residues. Germline CDR1 reads KGHSH; CDR2 reads LQKENI. J lost 8 bases, V lost 3 bases, and 7 bases had no gene match. CDR3: CASSPSAGIDEQFF. The CDR3 nucleotides are TGTGCCAGCTCACCTTCAGCGGGAATAGATGAGCAGTTCTTC.

This chain links TRBV2 with TRBJ2-5; TRBD2 aligns across 10 bases. The V gene end was trimmed by 4 bases and the J gene end by 9 bases; junction bases not matched to a gene: 11. Germline CDR1 SNHLY, CDR2 FYNNEI. The CDR3 length is 15 residues. The CDR3 protein is CASSGGLAPRMAQYF. In DNA form, the CDR3 reads TGTGCCAGCAGTGGGGGACTAGCGCCCCGAATGGCCCAGTACTTC. Complete variable domain (other parts from reference TRBV2 and TRBJ2-5): EPEVTQTPSHQVTQMGQEVILRCVPISNHLYFYWYRQILGQKVEFLVSFYNNEISEKSEIFDDQFSVERPDGSNFTLKIRSTKLEDSAMYFCASSGGLAPRMAQYFGPGTRLLVL.

The V gene is TRBV5-1, the J gene TRBJ2-3; TRBD2 matches at 15 bases. Germline V gives CDR1 SGHRS, CDR2 YFSETQ. This CDR3 contains 18 residues. J lost 2 bases, V lost 2 bases, and 6 bases had no gene match. In DNA, the CDR3 is TGCGCCAGCAGCTTTGGACTAGCGGGAGGGATAATCACAGATACGCAGTATTTT. Protein: CASSFGLAGGIITDTQYF.

V usage is TRBV10-3 and J usage is TRBJ2-3, with TRBD2 matching over 15 bases. This CDR3 comprises 17 residues. In germline, CDR1 is ENHRY, CDR2 SYGVKD. J gave up 3 bases and V 0 bases, and 1 base lay outside the gene matches. As DNA, the CDR3 is TGTGCCATCAGTGAGTCGGGACTAGCGGGGGGAACAGATACGCAGTATTTT. Translation: CAISESGLAGGTDTQYF.

The chain combines TRBV5-1 with TRBJ2-1, with 7 nucleotides matching TRBD2. The CDR3 runs 13 residues. CDR1 and CDR2 from the germline V gene are SGHRS and YFSETQ. J gave up 7 bases and V 3 bases, and 4 bases lay outside the gene matches. This CDR3 is CASSSDGGNEQFF. The CDR3 DNA reads as TGCGCCAGCAGCTCCGACGGGGGGAATGAGCAGTTCTTC.

V usage is TRBV14 and J usage is TRBJ2-3; 8 positions match TRBD1. The CDR3 is 15 amino acids. V was clipped by 1 base and J by 6 bases; unmatched bases: 6. Germline V gives CDR1 SGHDN, CDR2 FVKESK. The CDR3 DNA sequence: TGTGCCAGCAGCCAAGCAGGGGGCGGTTGGGATACGCAGTATTTT. Its protein is CASSQAGGGWDTQYF.

The chain links TRBV5-4 to TRBJ1-4; tentatively, D is TRBD1 (5 bases). Trimming stripped 4 bases from V and 5 bases from J, with 12 bases between. This CDR3 has 14 amino acids. Germline V gives CDR1 SGHNT, CDR2 YYREEE (reference sequence). CDR3: CASSLMTENEKLFF. The CDR3 DNA follows: TGTGCCAGCAGCCTCATGACAGAGAATGAAAAACTGTTTTTT.

The J gene is TRBJ1-5, the V gene TRBV14, with D possibly matching TRBD1 (6 bases). With 4 bases removed from V and 6 bases from J, the gap between germline ends came to 10 bases. The germline V gene has CDR1 SGHDN and CDR2 FVKESK. There are 13 residues in the CDR3. This CDR3 is CASSPTGGQPQHF. The DNA for the CDR3 is TGTGCCAGCAGCCCGACAGGCGGTCAGCCCCAGCATTTT.

V is TRBV5-4 and J is TRBJ1-2; D is perhaps TRBD1 (5 bases). Germline values: CDR1 SGHNT, CDR2 YYREEE (reference sequence). The V end lost 5 bases, the J end lost 1 base, and 15 bases lay between the germline ends. The CDR3 extends over 15 amino acids. CDR3 sequence reads: CASSPDGGGNYGYTF. The CDR3 nucleotides are TGTGCCAGCAGTCCAGACGGGGGGGGTAACTATGGCTACACCTTC.

This clone was recorded many times. The V call is TRBV6-1, the J call TRBJ1-2, with 7 positions matching TRBD1. Germline assignment: CDR1 MNHNS and CDR2 SASEGT. V lost 5 bases, J lost 6 bases, and 6 bases stayed unmatched. The CDR3 is 13 amino acids. The CDR3 nucleotides are TGTGCCAGCAGTATACAGGGGTTCAATGGCTACACCTTC. Its translation is CASSIQGFNGYTF.

The chain has TRBV7-2 and TRBJ2-7; TRBD1 agrees at 10 bases. There are 15 residues in the CDR3. Germline V gene data show CDR1 as SGHTA and CDR2 as FQGNSA. The V and J ends lost 1 base and 3 bases, in that order; junction bases with no gene match: 3. The CDR3 DNA is TGTGCCAGCAGCTTAGACTGGACAGGGGGCTACGAGCAGTACTTC. Its protein is CASSLDWTGGYEQYF.

The gene calls are TRBV11-2 and TRBJ2-1; 13 bases line up with TRBD2. V trimming: 4 bases; J trimming: 10 bases; junction bases outside the gene matches: 13. The CDR3 totals 17 residues. The germline CDR1 and CDR2 sequences are SGHAT and FQNNGV. CDR3 sequence: CASSSLFGTSGMGEQFF. The CDR3 DNA follows: TGTGCCAGCAGCTCGTTGTTTGGGACTAGCGGGATGGGGGAGCAGTTCTTC.

The chain couples TRBV6-4 to TRBJ1-6; 8 bases align to TRBD1. Germline V CDR1 and CDR2: MRHNA, SNTAGT. The ends lost 6 bases at V and 9 bases at J; junction bases unmatched: 7. This CDR3 is 14 amino acids long. CDR3 protein: CASRTGEISSPLHF. DNA for the CDR3: TGTGCCAGCAGGACAGGGGAAATTAGTTCACCCCTCCACTTT.

The chain carries TRBV6-5 and TRBJ2-7, with 8 bases matching TRBD2. In germline, CDR1 is MNHEY, CDR2 SVGAGI. The CDR3 extends over 15 amino acids. J lost 5 bases, V lost 6 bases, and 12 bases had no gene match. Here the CDR3 DNA reads TGTGCCAGCAGATCTTCGTCGGGGGGGCTCAACGAGCAGTACTTC. Translating gives CASRSSSGGLNEQYF.